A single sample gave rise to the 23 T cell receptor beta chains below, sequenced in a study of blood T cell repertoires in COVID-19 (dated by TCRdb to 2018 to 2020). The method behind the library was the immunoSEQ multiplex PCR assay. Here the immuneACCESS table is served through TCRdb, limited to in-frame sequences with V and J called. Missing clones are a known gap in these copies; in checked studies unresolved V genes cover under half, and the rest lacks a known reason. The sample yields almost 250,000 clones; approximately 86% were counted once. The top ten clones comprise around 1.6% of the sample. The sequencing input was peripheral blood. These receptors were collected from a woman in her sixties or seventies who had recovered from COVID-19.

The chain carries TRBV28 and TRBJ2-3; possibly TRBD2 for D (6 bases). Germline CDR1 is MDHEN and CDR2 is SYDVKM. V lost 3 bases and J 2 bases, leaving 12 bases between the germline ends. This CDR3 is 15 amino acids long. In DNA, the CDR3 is TGTGCCAGCAGTTTTTCGGGGGAGTTCACAGATACGCAGTATTTT. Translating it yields CASSFSGEFTDTQYF.

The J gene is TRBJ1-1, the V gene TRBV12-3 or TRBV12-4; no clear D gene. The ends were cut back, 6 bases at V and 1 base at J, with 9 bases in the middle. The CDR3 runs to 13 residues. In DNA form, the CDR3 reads TGTGCCAGCAGCCCTACTAGGAACACTGAAGCTTTCTTT. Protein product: CASSPTRNTEAFF.

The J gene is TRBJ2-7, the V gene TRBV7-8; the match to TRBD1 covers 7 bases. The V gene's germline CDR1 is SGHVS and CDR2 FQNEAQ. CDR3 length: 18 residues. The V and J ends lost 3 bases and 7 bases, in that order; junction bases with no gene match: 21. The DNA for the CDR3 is TGTGCCAGCAGCTTCCGCGCTCAGATGACGGCAGGGGGATATGAGCAGTACTTC. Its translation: CASSFRAQMTAGGYEQYF.

CDR3 amino acids: CASSVGYRADSPLHF. The CDR3 nucleotides read TGTGCCAGCAGCGTAGGGTACAGGGCAGATTCACCCCTCCACTTT. This chain uses TRBV9 with TRBJ1-6; D possibly corresponds to TRBD1 (6 bases). This CDR3 spans 15 amino acids. The V end lost 0 bases, the J end lost 8 bases, and 12 bases lay between the germline ends. Germline lookup yields CDR1 SGDLS and CDR2 YYNGEE.

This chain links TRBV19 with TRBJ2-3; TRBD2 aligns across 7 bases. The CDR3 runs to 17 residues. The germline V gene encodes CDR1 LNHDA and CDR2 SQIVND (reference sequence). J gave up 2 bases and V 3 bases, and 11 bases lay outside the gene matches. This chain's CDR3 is CASSIGVSGDLTDTQYF. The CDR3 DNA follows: TGTGCCAGTAGTATTGGGGTAAGCGGGGATCTCACAGATACGCAGTATTTT.

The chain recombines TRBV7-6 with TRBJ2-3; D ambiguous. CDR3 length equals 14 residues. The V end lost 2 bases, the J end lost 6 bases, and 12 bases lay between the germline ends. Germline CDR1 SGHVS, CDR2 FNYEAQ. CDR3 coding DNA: TGTGCCAGCAGCTTACTACAGTATAGTGATACGCAGTATTTT. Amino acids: CASSLLQYSDTQYF.

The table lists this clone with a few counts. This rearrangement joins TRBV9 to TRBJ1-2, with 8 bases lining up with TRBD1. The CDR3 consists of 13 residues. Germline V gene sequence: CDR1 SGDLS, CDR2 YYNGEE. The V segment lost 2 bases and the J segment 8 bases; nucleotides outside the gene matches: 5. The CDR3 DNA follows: TGTGCCAGCAGCGTGAGACAGGGGTTGGGCTACACCTTC. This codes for CASSVRQGLGYTF.

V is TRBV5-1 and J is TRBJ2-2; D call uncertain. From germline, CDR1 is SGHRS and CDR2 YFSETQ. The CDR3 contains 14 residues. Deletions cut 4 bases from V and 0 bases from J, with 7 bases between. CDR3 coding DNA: TGCGCCAGCAGCAGCGATCCGAACACCGGGGAGCTGTTTTTT. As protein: CASSSDPNTGELFF.

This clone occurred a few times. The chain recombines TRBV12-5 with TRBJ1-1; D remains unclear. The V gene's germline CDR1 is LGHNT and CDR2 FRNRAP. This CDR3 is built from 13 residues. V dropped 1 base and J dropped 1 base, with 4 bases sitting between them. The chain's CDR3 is CASGLASNTEAFF. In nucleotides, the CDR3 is TGTGCTAGTGGTTTGGCCTCGAACACTGAAGCTTTCTTT.

CDR3 DNA sequence: TGTGCCAGCAGCCTCTTAACCCGAGTTAATTCACCCCTCCACTTT. Amino acid sequence: CASSLLTRVNSPLHF. This chain uses TRBV14 with TRBJ1-6; D is unclear. The ends were cut back, 4 bases at V and 6 bases at J, with 13 bases in the middle. CDR3 length: 15 amino acids. The germline gives CDR1 SGHDN, CDR2 FVKESK.

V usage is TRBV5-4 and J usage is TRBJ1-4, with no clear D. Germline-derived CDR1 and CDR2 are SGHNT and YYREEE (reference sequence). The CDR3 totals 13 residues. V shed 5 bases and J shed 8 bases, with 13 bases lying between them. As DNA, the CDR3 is TGTGCCAGCAGGGAGGGTCCTTACGAAAAACTGTTTTTT. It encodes CASREGPYEKLFF.

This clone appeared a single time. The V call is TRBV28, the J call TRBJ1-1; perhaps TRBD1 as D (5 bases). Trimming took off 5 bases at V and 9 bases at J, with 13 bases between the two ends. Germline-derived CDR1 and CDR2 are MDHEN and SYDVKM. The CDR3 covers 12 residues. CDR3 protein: CASSKIRAKAFF. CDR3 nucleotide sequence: TGTGCCAGCAGTAAAATCAGGGCTAAAGCTTTCTTT.

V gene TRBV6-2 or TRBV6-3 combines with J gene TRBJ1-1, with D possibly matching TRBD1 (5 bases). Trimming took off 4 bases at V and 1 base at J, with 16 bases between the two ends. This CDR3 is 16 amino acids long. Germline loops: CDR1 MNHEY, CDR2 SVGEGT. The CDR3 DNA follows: TGTGCCAGCAGTTCCATCCCGGCGGGGGAGAACACTGAAGCTTTCTTT. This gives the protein CASSSIPAGENTEAFF.

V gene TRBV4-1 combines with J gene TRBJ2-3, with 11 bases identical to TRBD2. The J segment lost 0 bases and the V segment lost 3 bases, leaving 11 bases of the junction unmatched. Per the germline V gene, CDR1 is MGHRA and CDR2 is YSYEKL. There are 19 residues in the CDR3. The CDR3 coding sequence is TGCGCCAGCAGCCAGTTCGGTAGCGGGGGGGCTACGAGCACAGATACGCAGTATTTT. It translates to CASSQFGSGGATSTDTQYF.

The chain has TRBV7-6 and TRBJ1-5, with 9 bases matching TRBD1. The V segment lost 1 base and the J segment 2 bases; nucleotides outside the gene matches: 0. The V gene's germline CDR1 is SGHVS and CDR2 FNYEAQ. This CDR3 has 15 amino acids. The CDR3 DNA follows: TGTGCCAGCAGCTTAGGGGACAGGGGCAATCAGCCCCAGCATTTT. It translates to CASSLGDRGNQPQHF.

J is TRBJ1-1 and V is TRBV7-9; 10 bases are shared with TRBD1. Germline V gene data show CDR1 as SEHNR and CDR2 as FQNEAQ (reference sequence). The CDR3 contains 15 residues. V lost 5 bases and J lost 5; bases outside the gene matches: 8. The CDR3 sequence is CASSTRQGARTEAFF. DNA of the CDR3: TGTGCCAGCAGCACCCGACAGGGGGCGAGGACTGAAGCTTTCTTT.

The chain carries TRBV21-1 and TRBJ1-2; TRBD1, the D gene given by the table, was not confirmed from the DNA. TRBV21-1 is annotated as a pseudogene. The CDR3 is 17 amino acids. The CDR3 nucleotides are TGTGCCAGCAGCAAAAGCCCCCCCCCAGGGTTCTACTATGGCTACACCTTC. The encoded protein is CASSKSPPPGFYYGYTF.

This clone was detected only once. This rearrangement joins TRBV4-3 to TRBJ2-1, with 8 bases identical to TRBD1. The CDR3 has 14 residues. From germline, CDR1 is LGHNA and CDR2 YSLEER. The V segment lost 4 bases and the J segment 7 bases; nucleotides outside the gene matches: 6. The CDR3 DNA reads TGCGCCAGCAGCCCCCGGACAGGGCGGAATGAGCAGTTCTTC. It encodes CASSPRTGRNEQFF.

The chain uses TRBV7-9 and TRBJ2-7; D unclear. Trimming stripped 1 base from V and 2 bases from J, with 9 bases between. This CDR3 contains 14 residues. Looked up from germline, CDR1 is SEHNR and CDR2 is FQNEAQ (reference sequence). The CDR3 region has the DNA TGTGCCAGCAGCTTAGGGGCTCCCGCCTACGAGCAGTACTTC. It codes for CASSLGAPAYEQYF.

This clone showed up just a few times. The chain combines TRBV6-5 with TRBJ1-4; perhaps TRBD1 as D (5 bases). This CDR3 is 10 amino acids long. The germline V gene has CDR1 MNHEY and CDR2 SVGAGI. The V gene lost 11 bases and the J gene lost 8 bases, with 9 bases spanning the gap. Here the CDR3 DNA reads TGTGCCGGGCGGGGGGAAAAACTGTTTTTT. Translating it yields CAGRGEKLFF.

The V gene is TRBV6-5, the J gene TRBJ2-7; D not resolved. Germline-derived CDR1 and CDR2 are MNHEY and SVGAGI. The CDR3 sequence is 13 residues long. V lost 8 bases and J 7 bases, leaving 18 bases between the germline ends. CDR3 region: CASALPGSSEQYF. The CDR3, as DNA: TGTGCCAGCGCTCTCCCCGGGTCTTCGGAGCAGTACTTC.

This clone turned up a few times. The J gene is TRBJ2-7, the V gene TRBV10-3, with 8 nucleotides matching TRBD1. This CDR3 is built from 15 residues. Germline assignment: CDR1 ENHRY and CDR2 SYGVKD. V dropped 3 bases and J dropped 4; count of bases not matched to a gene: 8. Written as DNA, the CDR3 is TGTGCCATCAGTGATATCCAGGGGGCTAAGTACGAGCAGTACTTC. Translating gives CAISDIQGAKYEQYF.

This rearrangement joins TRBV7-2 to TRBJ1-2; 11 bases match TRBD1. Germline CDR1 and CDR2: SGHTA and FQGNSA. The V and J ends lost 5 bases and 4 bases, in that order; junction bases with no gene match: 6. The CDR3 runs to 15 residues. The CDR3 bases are TGTGCCAGCAGCGCTGGGGGACAGGGGGTCTATGGCTACACCTTC. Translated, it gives CASSAGGQGVYGYTF.